The next 23 T cell receptor beta chains were all read from a single sample in a study of control samples from healthy donors and cancer patients. Sequencing was performed with immunoSEQ multiplex PCR; in TCRdb, only in-frame clones are kept and a portion is missing. Among around 160,000 clones listed, 80% to 95% were seen once. Sequencing was carried out using blood. These receptors were collected from a man aged 18 to 30 in good health.

V gene TRBV5-1 combines with J gene TRBJ2-3; maybe TRBD2 (6 bases). The germline gives CDR1 SGHRS, CDR2 YFSETQ. V was cut by 4 bases and J by 0 bases, with 15 bases left in between. The CDR3 is made up of 16 amino acids. The CDR3 nucleotides read TGCGCCAGCAGCCCGGTGCGGGACCGCAGCACAGATACGCAGTATTTT. Its protein is CASSPVRDRSTDTQYF.

The chain employs TRBV7-3 and TRBJ2-2, with D perhaps TRBD2 (6 bases). CDR1 and CDR2 (germline): SGHTA, FQGTGA. V gave up 3 bases and J gave up 7 bases, with 15 bases separating them. This CDR3 spans 15 amino acids. DNA of the CDR3: TGTGCCAGCAGCTTCGGGGGACTCAGGAACGGGGAGCTGTTTTTT. Translated, it gives CASSFGGLRNGELFF. Full variable domain (remainder filled in from reference TRBV7-3 and TRBJ2-2): GAGVSQTPSNKVTEKGKYVELRCDPISGHTALYWYRQSLGQGPEFLIYFQGTGAADDSGLPNDRFFAVRPEGSVSTLKIQRTERGDSAVYLCASSFGGLRNGELFFGEGSRLTVL.

The chain employs TRBV25-1 and TRBJ1-2, with TRBD1 matching over 8 bases. V lost 3 bases and J lost 4; bases outside the gene matches: 13. The CDR3 contains 17 residues. Germline V CDR1 and CDR2: MGHDK, SYGVNS. As DNA, the CDR3 is TGTGCCAGCAGTGATGCCTCCGGGGACAGGACTTTCTATGGCTACACCTTC. As protein: CASSDASGDRTFYGYTF.

In nucleotides, the CDR3 is TGTGCCAGCAGTGACCGAGGTGGGGCTAATGAAAAACTGTTTTTT. Residues: CASSDRGGANEKLFF. This chain joins TRBV2 and TRBJ1-4; D is unresolved. V lost 3 bases and J lost 3, with 11 bases in between. The CDR3 totals 15 residues. The germline gives CDR1 SNHLY, CDR2 FYNNEI.

This chain connects TRBV7-8 to TRBJ1-2; D gene unclear. The CDR3 has 17 residues. V lost 5 bases and J 8 bases, leaving 27 bases between the germline ends. Germline CDR1 is SGHVS and CDR2 is FQNEAQ. This chain's CDR3 is CASSPPLGGRALGGYTF. In nucleotides, the CDR3 is TGTGCCAGCAGCCCCCCCTTAGGCGGACGGGCCCTAGGCGGCTACACCTTC. Drawing the rest from reference TRBV7-8 and TRBJ1-2, the complete variable domain is GAGVSQSPRYKVAKRGQDVALRCDPISGHVSLFWYQQALGQGPEFLTYFQNEAQLDKSGLPSDRFFAERPEGSVSTLKIQRTQQEDSAVYLCASSPPLGGRALGGYTFGSGTRLTVV.

This clone occurred once. J is TRBJ1-5 and V is TRBV11-3, with 10 nucleotides matching TRBD1. The CDR3 runs to 18 residues. Germline V lookup: CDR1 SGHNT, CDR2 YENEEA. V dropped 1 base and J dropped 3; count of bases not matched to a gene: 9. The CDR3 nucleotides are TGTGCCAGCAGCTTAGGGGCGCATGGACAGGGGGACAATCAGCCCCAGCATTTT. It is translated as CASSLGAHGQGDNQPQHF.

V gene TRBV11-2 combines with J gene TRBJ1-2; weak D call: TRBD1 (5 bases). This CDR3 contains 13 residues. Trimming left V 1 base short and J 7 bases short, with 10 bases between. CDR1 is SGHAT and CDR2 is FQNNGV in the germline V gene. CDR3 nucleotide sequence: TGTGCCAGCAGCTTAGGGGGGGACCGTGGCTACACCTTC. It yields the protein CASSLGGDRGYTF.

The genes are TRBV6-5 and TRBJ1-1, with 7 nucleotides matching TRBD1. Trimming took 7 bases from V and 5 from J; bases not matched to a gene: 7. Germline CDR1 is MNHEY and CDR2 is SVGAGI. The CDR3 sequence is 13 residues long. Here the CDR3 DNA reads TGTGCCAGCACAATACAGGGGTGGACTGAAGCTTTCTTT. As protein: CASTIQGWTEAFF.

The chain has TRBV11-2 and TRBJ2-2; 9 bases are a match to TRBD1. In germline, CDR1 is SGHAT, CDR2 FQNNGV. J lost 8 bases, V lost 4 bases, and 11 bases had no gene match. The CDR3 extends over 16 amino acids. CDR3 loop: CASSSPGQGPPGELFF. Here the CDR3 DNA reads TGTGCCAGCAGCTCCCCGGGACAGGGCCCTCCGGGGGAGCTGTTTTTT.

The rearrangement joins TRBV18 to TRBJ1-5, with TRBD1 identical over 8 bases. V was pared by 2 bases and J by 5 bases, with 8 bases of the junction left unmatched. CDR3 length: 16 amino acids. The germline CDR1 and CDR2 sequences are KGHSH and LQKENI. The CDR3 bases are TGTGCCAGCTCACCAACTGAGGCAGGGGGCTATCAGCCCCAGCATTTT. Amino acid sequence: CASSPTEAGGYQPQHF.

The rearrangement joins TRBV9 to TRBJ2-3; 8 bases are a match to TRBD2. Germline CDR1 is SGDLS and CDR2 is YYNGEE. This CDR3 region has 16 residues. With V trimmed by 1 base and J by 2 bases, 6 bases remained unmatched. The CDR3 here is CASSVTPGLATDTQYF. The DNA of the CDR3 is TGTGCCAGCAGCGTAACCCCCGGACTAGCCACAGATACGCAGTATTTT. The whole variable domain, remainder taken from reference TRBV9 and TRBJ2-3, is DSGVTQTPKHLITATGQRVTLRCSPRSGDLSVYWYQQSLDQGLQFLIQYYNGEERAKGNILERFSAQQFPDLHSELNLSSLELGDSALYFCASSVTPGLATDTQYFGPGTRLTVL.

V is TRBV4-3 and J is TRBJ2-3; D unclear. Trimming took 0 bases from V and 5 from J, leaving 6 bases between them. Germline V gene lookup returns CDR1 LGHNA and CDR2 YSLEER. The CDR3 contains 13 residues. As DNA, the CDR3 is TGCGCCAGCAGCCAAGATCTAGGAGATACGCAGTATTTT. Residues: CASSQDLGDTQYF.

The rearrangement links TRBV30 to TRBJ2-6, with D maybe TRBD2 (7 bases). Germline V gives CDR1 GTSNPN, CDR2 SVGIG (reference sequence). Trimming shortened V by 5 bases and J by 3 bases, and 14 bases separated the two germline ends. This CDR3 is 15 amino acids long. The DNA of the CDR3 is TGTGCCTGGGGGGCGGGGGACATTGGGGCCAACGTCCTGACTTTC. Translated: CAWGAGDIGANVLTF.

This clone was counted a single time. The chain recombines TRBV28 with TRBJ1-1; TRBD1 might be the D (6 bases). V was clipped by 2 bases and J by 8 bases, with 9 bases between them. Germline CDR1 MDHEN, CDR2 SYDVKM. The CDR3 is 12 residues long. CDR3 sequence reads: CASSLIDREAFF. The CDR3 coding sequence is TGTGCCAGCAGTTTAATTGACAGGGAAGCTTTCTTT.

The chain combines TRBV30 with TRBJ2-5; a weak D match, TRBD1 (5 bases). The ends were cut back, 4 bases at V and 1 base at J, with 16 bases in the middle. The CDR3 extends over 15 amino acids. Per the germline V gene, CDR1 is GTSNPN and CDR2 is SVGIG (reference sequence). CDR3 in amino acids: CAWKRLFRGQETQYF. The DNA for the CDR3 is TGTGCCTGGAAAAGGCTATTTAGGGGCCAAGAGACCCAGTACTTC.

The chain recombines TRBV28 with TRBJ1-1; D remains unclear. Looked up from germline, CDR1 is MDHEN and CDR2 is SYDVKM. Deletions cut 2 bases from V and 3 bases from J, with 13 bases between. The CDR3 runs to 15 residues. The CDR3 sequence: CASSLRAGVDTEAFF. As DNA, the CDR3 is TGTGCCAGCAGTTTACGAGCCGGGGTGGACACTGAAGCTTTCTTT. The full variable domain, its missing parts supplied by reference TRBV28 and TRBJ1-1, is DVKVTQSSRYLVKRTGEKVFLECVQDMDHENMFWYRQDPGLGLRLIYFSYDVKMKEKGDIPEGYSVSREKKERFSLILESASTNQTSMYLCASSLRAGVDTEAFFGQGTRLTVV.

This CDR3 reads CASSSNRVLTDTQYF. The CDR3 DNA sequence: TGTGCCAGCAGTTCAAACAGGGTTCTCACAGATACGCAGTATTTT. The V call is TRBV27, the J call TRBJ2-3; D perhaps matches TRBD1 (6 bases). Between the trimmed V and J ends, which lost 4 bases and 2 bases, there was a span of 13 bases. Germline CDR1 and CDR2: MNHEY and SMNVEV (reference sequence). This CDR3 region has 15 residues.

This sequence joins TRBV2 and TRBJ1-6, with 9 bases that match TRBD1. The CDR3 runs to 16 residues. The J segment lost 11 bases and the V segment lost 8 bases, leaving 16 bases of the junction unmatched. CDR1 and CDR2 from the germline V gene are SNHLY and FYNNEI. The CDR3 protein is CASRRGTGIDETPLHF. CDR3 DNA: TGTGCCAGCCGGAGGGGGACAGGGATAGACGAAACACCCCTCCACTTT.

V is TRBV5-1 and J is TRBJ1-1; D might be TRBD1 (6 bases). V gave up 6 bases and J gave up 3 bases, with 15 bases separating them. Germline V gives CDR1 SGHRS, CDR2 YFSETQ. There are 14 residues in the CDR3. DNA for the CDR3: TGCGCCAGCACAATACAGGGATGGGACACTGAAGCTTTCTTT. The encoded protein is CASTIQGWDTEAFF. The variable domain in full, completed from reference TRBV5-1 and TRBJ1-1, reads KAGVTQTPRYLIKTRGQQVTLSCSPISGHRSVSWYQQTPGQGLQFLFEYFSETQRNKGNFPGRFSGRQFSNSRSEMNVSTLELGDSALYLCASTIQGWDTEAFFGQGTRLTVV.

The chain links TRBV15 to TRBJ1-5; D is perhaps TRBD1 (5 bases). From germline, CDR1 is LNHNV and CDR2 YYDKDF (reference sequence). The CDR3 runs 16 residues. Trimming removed 5 bases at V and 2 bases at J, with 16 bases between. The CDR3 sequence is CATSPVVRGGNQPQHF. As DNA, the CDR3 is TGTGCCACCAGCCCAGTGGTTAGAGGGGGCAATCAGCCCCAGCATTTT.

V and J are TRBV7-6 and TRBJ1-2; D not resolved. CDR1 and CDR2 (germline): SGHVS, FNYEAQ. This CDR3 has 14 residues. The germline V and J ends were trimmed by 5 bases and 1 base, with 11 bases remaining between them. CDR3 region: CASSPVQINYGYTF. CDR3 bases: TGTGCCAGCAGCCCGGTGCAGATTAACTATGGCTACACCTTC.

The gene calls are TRBV7-2 and TRBJ2-3; TRBD1 aligns across 8 bases. The CDR3 consists of 15 residues. Germline assignment: CDR1 SGHTA and CDR2 FQGNSA. V shed 10 bases, J shed 10 bases, and the junction held 19 bases outside the gene matches. This chain's CDR3 is CATSGKTGDGSAQYF. Here the CDR3 DNA reads TGTGCCACCTCCGGCAAGACAGGGGACGGAAGTGCGCAGTATTTT.

In its sample, this clone was seen once. The chain employs TRBV6-5 and TRBJ1-4; 8 bases agree with TRBD1. Germline V lookup: CDR1 MNHEY, CDR2 SVGAGI. V shed 10 bases and J 6 bases; nucleotides not matched to a gene: 7. CDR3 length equals 13 residues. The CDR3 here is CATSGGAYEKLFF. For the CDR3, the DNA is TGTGCCACTTCAGGGGGCGCTTATGAAAAACTGTTTTTT.